This paragraph covers one TCR beta chain sequence. This entry comes from a study of OX40 agonist ivuxolimab in advanced cancers. Study-level information: Cohort: 82.7% men, mean age around 55, aged about 23 to 79.

Here immunoSEQ multiplex PCR was the method, and the copy in TCRdb shows in-frame clones only, minus some. The repertoire has 26,000 or so clones, 80% to 90% of them found once; the top ten carry 15% to 20%. This receptor was identified in an adult with an advanced solid tumor such as melanoma, head and neck, liver or kidney cancer. The starting material was CD4+ or CD8+ T cells sorted from blood, obtained in a trial of the OX40 agonist ivuxolimab.

The CDR3 region has the DNA TGTGCCAGCAGTTTCTACAGGGAAAGGATAGATTCACCCCTCCACTTT. It translates to CASSFYRERIDSPLHF. V usage is TRBV27 and J usage is TRBJ1-6; maybe TRBD1 (6 bases). V was shortened by 3 bases and J by 8 bases, with 17 bases between the two germline ends. The CDR3 has 16 residues. CDR1 MNHEY and CDR2 SMNVEV come from the germline V gene (reference sequence).